The clone carrying this TCR beta chain occurred a few times. The antigen is not known. Germline CDR1 SGHRS, CDR2 YFSETQ. The CDR3 has 15 amino acids. V lost 0 bases, J lost 3 bases, and 12 bases lay in between. Samples each had at least 5 micrograms of total RNA extracted. Primed by a sample-barcoded 5' primer and a J-beta primer mix, a second PCR proceeded for about 7 to 11 cycles. Via MiXCR, TCRdb re-called the 5' RACE reads, giving one row per CDR3 protein. Among 1.5 million or so distinct CDR3 sequences, 35% to 45% were seen once, and the ten largest hold approximately 7.9%. This entry comes from a study of blood T cells in healthy people across ages. Whole-study findings and limits: More naive CD4+ cells and higher diversity were found in long-lived than in aged donors.

Sequenced material: blood. The J gene is TRBJ2-5, the V gene TRBV5-1; D remains unclear. This clonotype was obtained from a woman aged 18-29 years in good health. For the CDR3, the DNA is TGCGCCAGCAGCTTGGCCGGGTCATTGGAAGAGACCCAGTACTTC. It yields the protein CASSLAGSLEETQYF.